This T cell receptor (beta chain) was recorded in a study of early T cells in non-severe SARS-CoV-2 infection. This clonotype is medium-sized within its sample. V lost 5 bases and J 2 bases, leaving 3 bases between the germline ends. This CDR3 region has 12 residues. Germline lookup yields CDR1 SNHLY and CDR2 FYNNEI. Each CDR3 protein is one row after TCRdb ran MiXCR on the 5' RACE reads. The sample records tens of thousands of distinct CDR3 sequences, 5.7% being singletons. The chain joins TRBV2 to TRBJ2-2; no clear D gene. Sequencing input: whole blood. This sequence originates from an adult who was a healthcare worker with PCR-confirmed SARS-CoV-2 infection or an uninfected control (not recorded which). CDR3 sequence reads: CASSYNTGELFF. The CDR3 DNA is TGTGCCAGCAGTTATAACACCGGGGAGCTGTTTTTT.